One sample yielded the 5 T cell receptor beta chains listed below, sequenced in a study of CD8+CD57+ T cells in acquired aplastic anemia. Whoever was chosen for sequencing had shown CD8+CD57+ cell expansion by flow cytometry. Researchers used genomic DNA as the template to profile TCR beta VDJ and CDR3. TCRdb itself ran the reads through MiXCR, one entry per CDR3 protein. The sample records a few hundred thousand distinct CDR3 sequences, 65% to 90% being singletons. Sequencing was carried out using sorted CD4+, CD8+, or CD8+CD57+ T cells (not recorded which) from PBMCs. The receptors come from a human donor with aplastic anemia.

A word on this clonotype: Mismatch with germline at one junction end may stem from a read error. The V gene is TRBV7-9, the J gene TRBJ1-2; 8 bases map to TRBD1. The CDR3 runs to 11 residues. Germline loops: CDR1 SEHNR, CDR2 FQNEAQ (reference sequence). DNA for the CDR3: TGTGCCGGACAGGGCAACAATGGCTACCCGTTC. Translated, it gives CAGQGNNGYPF.

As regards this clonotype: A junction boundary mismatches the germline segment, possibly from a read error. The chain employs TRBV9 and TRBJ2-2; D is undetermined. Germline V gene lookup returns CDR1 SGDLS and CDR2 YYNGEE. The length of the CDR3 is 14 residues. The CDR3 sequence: CASSFGVSRNQLFF. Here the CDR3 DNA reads TGTGCCAGCAGCTTTGGGGTCTCGAGAAATCAGCTCTTTTTT.

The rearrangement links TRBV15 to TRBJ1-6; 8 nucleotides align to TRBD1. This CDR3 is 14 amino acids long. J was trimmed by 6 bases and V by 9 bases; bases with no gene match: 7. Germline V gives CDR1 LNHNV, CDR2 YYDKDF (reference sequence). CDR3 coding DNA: TGTGCCACTAAATTGACAGGGGCTAATTCACCCCTCCACTTT. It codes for CATKLTGANSPLHF.

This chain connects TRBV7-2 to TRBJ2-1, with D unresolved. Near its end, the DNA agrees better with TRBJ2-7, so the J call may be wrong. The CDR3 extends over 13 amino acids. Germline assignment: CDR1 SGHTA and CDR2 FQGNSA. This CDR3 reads CASSFLAGYEQYV. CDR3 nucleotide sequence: TGTGCCAGCAGCTTCCTGGCTGGCTACGAGCAGTACGTC.

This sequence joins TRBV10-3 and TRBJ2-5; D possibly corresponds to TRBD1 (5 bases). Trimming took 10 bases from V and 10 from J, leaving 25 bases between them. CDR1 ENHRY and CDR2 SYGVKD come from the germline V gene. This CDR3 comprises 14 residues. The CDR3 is CASKFTGTQDNQYF. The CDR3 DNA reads TGTGCCAGCAAGTTCACAGGAACCCAAGACAACCAGTACTTC.